Below are 9 T cell receptor beta chains sequenced from a single sample in a study of blood T cell repertoires in COVID-19. The table came from immunoSEQ multiplex PCR; TCRdb's copy has only in-frame clones and leaves some out. The sample shows more than 200,000 clones, 75% to 90% of them seen only once. What was sequenced was peripheral blood. The origin of the receptors is a man aged 30 to 39 with active or convalescent COVID-19.

This chain links TRBV29-1 with TRBJ2-7, with D unclear. Trimming shortened V by 4 bases and J by 3 bases, and 13 bases separated the two germline ends. The CDR3 is 13 residues long. The germline V gene has CDR1 SQVTM and CDR2 ANQGSEA. The CDR3 loop is CSVVGGESYEQYF. CDR3 in DNA: TGCAGCGTTGTCGGTGGAGAAAGCTACGAGCAGTACTTC.

The rearrangement links TRBV4-2 to TRBJ1-1, with D possibly matching TRBD1 (6 bases). The CDR3 sequence is 15 residues long. V was cut by 0 bases and J by 3 bases, with 11 bases left in between. Germline-derived CDR1 and CDR2 are LGHNA and YNFKEQ. CDR3 region: CASSQDYRVDTEAFF. CDR3 nucleotides: TGTGCCAGCAGCCAAGATTACAGGGTGGACACTGAAGCTTTCTTT.

This chain joins TRBV15 and TRBJ2-1; 12 positions agree with TRBD2. Germline assignment: CDR1 LNHNV and CDR2 YYDKDF (reference sequence). The CDR3 loop spans 19 amino acids. J gave up 0 bases and V 0 bases, and 6 bases lay outside the gene matches. CDR3 in amino acids: CATSRDGGLAGLSYNEQFF. The CDR3 DNA sequence: TGTGCCACCAGCAGAGATGGGGGACTAGCGGGCCTCTCCTACAATGAGCAGTTCTTC.

The chain couples TRBV7-9 to TRBJ2-3; 10 bases are a match to TRBD1. CDR1 is SEHNR and CDR2 is FQNEAQ in the germline V gene (reference sequence). The junction had 12 bases not matched to a gene; V was cut back by 6 bases and J by 3 bases. The CDR3 runs 17 residues. CDR3 sequence reads: CASSHRVDRGLTDTQYF. The CDR3 DNA sequence: TGTGCCAGCAGTCATCGGGTGGACAGGGGGTTGACAGATACGCAGTATTTT.

This clone occurred once. Distinct nucleotide sequences in the sample also encode this CDR3. The rearrangement uses TRBV7-9 and TRBJ2-7; maybe TRBD1 (6 bases). Trimming removed 1 base at V and 2 bases at J, with 6 bases between. CDR3 length: 13 residues. Germline CDR1 and CDR2: SEHNR and FQNEAQ (reference sequence). CDR3 protein: CASSLDRAYEQYF. CDR3 sequence (DNA): TGTGCCAGCAGCTTAGACAGGGCCTACGAGCAGTACTTC.

This clone was detected a few times. The rearrangement uses TRBV7-3 and TRBJ1-1; possible D gene TRBD1, 6 bases. This CDR3 is 14 amino acids long. Germline V gene data show CDR1 as SGHTA and CDR2 as FQGTGA. V lost 2 bases and J lost 6, with 13 bases in between. The CDR3 loop is CASSLYRESPEAFF. CDR3 DNA: TGTGCCAGCAGCTTATACAGGGAAAGCCCTGAAGCTTTCTTT.

This chain uses TRBV28 with TRBJ1-2; no reliable D call. The CDR3 is made up of 12 amino acids. Trimming took off 6 bases at V and 7 bases at J, with 12 bases between the two ends. CDR1 and CDR2 from the germline V gene are MDHEN and SYDVKM. The CDR3 region is CASRIPPSGYTF. The CDR3 DNA reads TGTGCCAGCAGAATTCCTCCGTCTGGCTACACCTTC.

With respect to this clone: Other DNA sequences from this sample encode an identical CDR3 as well. The rearrangement links TRBV9 to TRBJ2-3; 8 bases line up with TRBD2. Germline lookup yields CDR1 SGDLS and CDR2 YYNGEE. The CDR3 spans 15 residues. V gave up 4 bases and J gave up 1 base; unmatched junction bases: 5. The CDR3 DNA sequence: TGTGCCAGCAGCCCCCCAGCGGGGGGCACAGATACGCAGTATTTT. Protein product: CASSPPAGGTDTQYF.

J is TRBJ2-2 and V is TRBV11-2, with 7 bases aligning to TRBD2. This CDR3 spans 14 amino acids. CDR1 and CDR2 from the germline V gene are SGHAT and FQNNGV. With 7 bases clipped from V and 2 bases from J, the junction kept 4 bases outside the gene matches. In DNA, the CDR3 is TGTGCCAGCACCCCTAGCGGTAACACCGGGGAGCTGTTTTTT. Translating it yields CASTPSGNTGELFF.